A selection of T cell receptor beta chains follows, all from one sample in a study of blood T cell repertoires in COVID-19. Clones were sequenced by immunoSEQ multiplex PCR, and TCRdb holds only the in-frame ones, with some missing. The table includes 150,000 or so clones, roughly 93% detected once. Sequenced material: peripheral blood. All receptors derive from a woman aged 50 to 60 with acute or convalescent COVID-19. Each CDR3 is given with its conserved first and last residue. A D gene is named only where the DNA matches it firmly. Rows may omit the clone size; those that give it use once, few, many or a size class.

TRBJ2-5	TRBV5-4	TRBD2	once	TGTGCCAGCAGCTTGGCGGGGCTAGCGGGAGGGAAAGAGACCCAGTACTTC	CASSLAGLAGGKETQYF
TRBJ2-2	TRBV11-2	.	.	TGTGCCAGCAGCTTCCAAATGGGGAGCACCGGGGAGCTGTTTTTT	CASSFQMGSTGELFF
TRBJ1-5	TRBV28	TRBD1	.	TGTGCCAGCAGTTTTTTCCGTGGACAGGGGTCTCAGCCCCAGCATTTT	CASSFFRGQGSQPQHF
TRBJ1-1	TRBV6-5	TRBD1	once	TGTGCCAGTTCGGGACAGGGGGCCGGGGACACTGAAGCTTTCTTT	CASSGQGAGDTEAFF
TRBJ1-2	TRBV5-1	.	.	TGCGCCAGCAGCTTGGTAGGACTCAACTATGGCTACACCTTC	CASSLVGLNYGYTF
TRBJ2-1	TRBV18	TRBD2	.	TGTGCCAGCTCACTCCCCGGACTAGCGGGAGGGCCTTCGGACAATGAGCAGTTCTTC	CASSLPGLAGGPSDNEQFF
TRBJ2-7	TRBV28	TRBD1	.	TGTGCCAGCAGTTTCGGTCAGGGGGAATACGAGCAGTACTTC	CASSFGQGEYEQYF
TRBJ2-3	TRBV4-1	TRBD2	.	TGCGCCAGCAGCCAAGATCGAGCGGGGGTGGGCACAGATACGCAGTATTTT	CASSQDRAGVGTDTQYF
TRBJ1-5	TRBV19	TRBD1	.	TGTGCCAGTAGTAGAGGACAGGGCGGCAATCAGCCCCAGCATTTT	CASSRGQGGNQPQHF
TRBJ1-4	TRBV15	TRBD1	.	TGTGCCACCCTCCCCGGGACAGGGAGTGAAAAACTGTTTTTT	CATLPGTGSEKLFF
TRBJ2-2	TRBV14	.	.	TGTGCCAGCAGCCCACAGAACACCGGGGAGCTGTTTTTT	CASSPQNTGELFF
TRBJ1-5	TRBV6-6	TRBD1	.	TGTGCCAGCAGAGGGTTAGAGGGACAGGACAATCAGCCCCAGCATTTT	CASRGLEGQDNQPQHF
TRBJ1-2	TRBV9	.	once	TGTGCCAGCAGCGGATCAGTAACCAGGGGCATCAACTATGGCTACACCTTC	CASSGSVTRGINYGYTF
TRBJ2-3	TRBV19	TRBD1	few	TGTGCCAGTAGTCCCGGGACAGGGGGCGTCACAGATACGCAGTATTTT	CASSPGTGGVTDTQYF
TRBJ1-1	TRBV28	.	.	TGTGCCAGCAGACCTCGGACAGATAAAAACACTGAAGCTTTCTTT	CASRPRTDKNTEAFF
TRBJ1-4	TRBV15	.	.	TGTGCCACCAGCACGGGTGCAACTAATGAAAAACTGTTTTTT	CATSTGATNEKLFF
TRBJ2-5	TRBV7-7	TRBD2	.	TGTGCCAGCAGCCCCGGACTAGCGGGGATTCAAGAGACCCAGTACTTC	CASSPGLAGIQETQYF
TRBJ2-3	TRBV28	.	.	TGTGCCAGCAGTTTATCTGATACGCAGTATTTT	CASSLSDTQYF
TRBJ1-3	TRBV9	TRBD1	.	TGTGCCAGCAGCCAACAGCCAGGGGGCTTTGGAAACACCATATATTTT	CASSQQPGGFGNTIYF
TRBJ1-4	TRBV7-9	TRBD1	.	TGTGCCAGCAGCTCCCGGGACAGCCCTAATGAAAAACTGTTTTTT	CASSSRDSPNEKLFF
TRBJ1-5	TRBV6-5	.	.	TGTGCCAGCAGTTGGGGGACTTCTTATAGCAATCAGCCCCAGCATTTT	CASSWGTSYSNQPQHF
TRBJ2-7	TRBV5-8	TRBD1	.	TGTGCCAGCAGCCTTTACTTCACAGGGGTTGGCGAGCAGTACTTC	CASSLYFTGVGEQYF
TRBJ1-1	TRBV7-2	.	.	TGTGCCAGCTACCGGGACTCAGGGAGAGCTTTCTTT	CASYRDSGRAFF
TRBJ1-2	TRBV12-3/TRBV12-4	TRBD1	.	TGTGCCAGCAGTTCCTCCCCCGACAGGGCGGTCACCTTC	CASSSSPDRAVTF
TRBJ2-1	TRBV7-3	TRBD1	.	TGTGCCAGCAGCGTGGGAACAGGGGGCTGGAATGAGCAGTTCTTC	CASSVGTGGWNEQFF
TRBJ1-5	TRBV7-8	TRBD1	.	TGTGCCAGCAGCGCTCGGGACAGGGGGCGTCAGCCCCAGCATTTT	CASSARDRGRQPQHF
TRBJ1-1	TRBV20-1	.	.	TGCAGTGCTAGGAAGCAGGGTGAAGCTTTCTTT	CSARKQGEAFF
TRBJ2-7	TRBV9	TRBD1	.	TGTGCCAGCAGTGTTGGAACCGGGACAGGGTACTACGAGCAGTACTTC	CASSVGTGTGYYEQYF
TRBJ1-6	TRBV28	TRBD1	.	TGTGCCAGCAGTTCCCAGACAGGGGGCTCCTGGTCACCCCTCCACTTT	CASSSQTGGSWSPLHF
TRBJ2-4	TRBV2	TRBD1	.	TGTGCCAGCAGGCTCCGGGACAGAGACATTCAGTACTTC	CASRLRDRDIQYF
TRBJ1-2	TRBV5-1	TRBD1	.	TGCGCCAGCAGCTTGTCGTGGACAGGGGGCAATGGCTACACCTTC	CASSLSWTGGNGYTF
TRBJ2-7	TRBV6-2/TRBV6-3	TRBD2	.	TGTGCCAGCAGTTCGGCGATCGGGGCTAGCGGGAGGAAGCAGTACTTC	CASSSAIGASGRKQYF
TRBJ1-2	TRBV5-1	TRBD1	once	TGCGCCAGCAGTTCCCTATGGACAGGGAAGGAATCTTATGGCTACACCTTC	CASSSLWTGKESYGYTF
TRBJ1-5	TRBV30	.	.	TGTGCCTGGAGTGGGAGGGGAGGCCAGCCCCAGCATTTT	CAWSGRGGQPQHF
TRBJ1-4	TRBV9	TRBD1	.	TGTGCCAGCAGCGATCCACGGACAGGGGGCGAAACCCATCAACTGTTTTTT	CASSDPRTGGETHQLFF
TRBJ2-5	TRBV7-9	TRBD2	.	TGTGCCAGCAGCTTAGTGTCGGGAGGCCATCCCGAGACCCAGTACTTC	CASSLVSGGHPETQYF
TRBJ2-3	TRBV5-1	.	.	TGCGCCAGCAGCTTACAACCCGCCGGCACAGATACGCAGTATTTT	CASSLQPAGTDTQYF
TRBJ2-5	TRBV19	.	.	TGTGCCAGTAGTATCGGGGGGCATATCTTAGAGACCCAGTACTTC	CASSIGGHILETQYF
TRBJ1-1	TRBV15	TRBD1	.	TGTGCCACCAGCAGTAAAGTTCGGACAGGGGGCTCGAACACTGAAGCTTTCTTT	CATSSKVRTGGSNTEAFF
TRBJ1-5	TRBV28	TRBD1	.	TGTGCCAGCAGTTCCCGCAAGATGGACAGGGCAAGCAATCAGCCCCAGCATTTT	CASSSRKMDRASNQPQHF
TRBJ1-2	TRBV2	.	.	TGTGCCAGCAGCGCACTAACCTATGGCTACACCTTC	CASSALTYGYTF
TRBJ2-2	TRBV10-3	.	few	TGTGCCATCAGGGCCACCGGGGAGCTGTTTTTT	CAIRATGELFF
TRBJ1-5	TRBV28	.	few	TGTGCCAGCAGCTCAACTGGGCAGGGTCTTGGTAGCAATCAGCCCCAGCATTTT	CASSSTGQGLGSNQPQHF
TRBJ2-3	TRBV11-1	TRBD2	.	TGTGCCAGCAGCCGACTAGCGGGAGAGGGAGATACGCAGTATTTT	CASSRLAGEGDTQYF
TRBJ2-3	TRBV5-1	.	.	TGCGCCAGCAGCTTAGTGCTACAAGGGGGTACTAGCACAGATACGCAGTATTTT	CASSLVLQGGTSTDTQYF
TRBJ2-3	TRBV7-9	.	.	TGTGCCAGCAGCCCCCCCGCGGGAGATACGCAGTATTTT	CASSPPAGDTQYF
TRBJ2-7	TRBV6-2/TRBV6-3	TRBD2	.	TGTGCCAGCAGTTACCGGGGAGGGAAACCAACCTACGAGCAGTACTTC	CASSYRGGKPTYEQYF
TRBJ2-7	TRBV30	.	.	TGTGCCCTTCTGGTGAGGGACACCTCCTACGAGCAGTACTTC	CALLVRDTSYEQYF
TRBJ1-1	TRBV6-5	.	.	TGTGCCAGCAGTAGTAACAGGGAGAATGCTTTCTTT	CASSSNRENAFF
TRBJ1-1	TRBV4-3	TRBD1	.	TGCGCCAGCAGCGTCAGGGGGAGTGAAGCTTTCTTT	CASSVRGSEAFF
TRBJ2-1	TRBV6-2/TRBV6-3	TRBD1	.	TGTGCCAGCAGTTACTACAGGGGGCTGACTGAGCAGTTCTTC	CASSYYRGLTEQFF
TRBJ1-3	TRBV18	.	.	TGTGCCAGCTCACCAGGGTCAGGCTCTGGAAACACCATATATTTT	CASSPGSGSGNTIYF
TRBJ2-1	TRBV4-3	.	.	TGCGCCAGCAGCCATGGTGCGGGAAGGTACAATGAGCAGTTCTTC	CASSHGAGRYNEQFF
TRBJ2-1	TRBV5-1	.	.	TGCGCCAGCAGCTTCCCTGGACTATTCAATGAGCAGTTCTTC	CASSFPGLFNEQFF
TRBJ1-1	TRBV7-8	.	.	TGTGCCAGCAGCTTAGCTGACAGGAACACTGAAGCTTTCTTT	CASSLADRNTEAFF
TRBJ2-7	TRBV2	TRBD1	.	TGTGCCACTGAACAGGGGCCCTACGAGCAGTACTTC	CATEQGPYEQYF